The source of this T cell receptor (beta chain) is a study of shared clonotypes between healthy human individuals. Germline lookup yields CDR1 MDHEN and CDR2 SYDVKM. This CDR3 region has 13 residues. With 5 bases clipped from V and 12 bases from J, the junction kept 11 bases outside the gene matches. TCRdb's table, derived via immunoSEQ multiplex PCR, lists solely in-frame clones and lacks some. The sample has 740,000 or so clones; 73% are singletons. The chain has TRBV28 and TRBJ1-1; 8 nucleotides line up with TRBD1. This TCR derives from a woman aged 25 to 39 in good health. What was sequenced was memory CD4+ T cells sorted from blood. The subset: CD45RA-negative fraction. CDR3 coding DNA: TGTGCCAGCAGTCCAAGGACAGGGCTACATCCTTTCTTT. Amino acid sequence: CASSPRTGLHPFF.